This entry concerns a single T cell receptor beta chain. Under the authors' procedure: Scientists estimated how many nucleated cells there were by amplifying reference gene primers. Here immunoSEQ multiplex PCR was the method, and the copy in TCRdb shows in-frame clones only, minus some. V and J calls and clone size are given by that table; D and trimming were obtained from the DNA. The repertoire holds a few hundred thousand clones, roughly 87% seen once, with around 2.1% in the top ten. This entry belongs to a study of blood T cell repertoires in COVID-19. Trimming cost V 2 bases and J 4 bases; bases outside gene matches: 7. CDR3 length: 15 residues. Germline V gives CDR1 SGHVS, CDR2 FNYEAQ.

Material for sequencing was peripheral blood. V and J are TRBV7-6 and TRBJ2-5, with 7 nucleotides matching TRBD2. The sequence derives from a young man with active or convalescent COVID-19. CDR3 loop: CASSLPSGTTETQYF. As DNA, the CDR3 is TGTGCCAGCAGCTTACCGAGCGGGACTACAGAGACCCAGTACTTC.